Below, 30 T cell receptor beta chains from the same sample are listed, as sequenced in a study of T cells in Graves' hyperthyroidism and ophthalmopathy. There were TCR beta CDR3 regions amplified from RNA transcripts. With the HTBI primer set, the TCR CDR3 went through a first round of RT-PCR. TCRdb re-called the multiplex PCR reads through MiXCR, storing one row per CDR3 protein. Among hundreds of thousands of distinct CDR3 sequences listed, around 15% were seen once. Sequences were obtained from blood. The source of these receptors is a woman aged 18-29 years with Graves' hyperthyroidism.

This clonotype was seen at least ten times. The rearrangement links TRBV27 to TRBJ1-1; D is unresolved. The CDR3 has 15 amino acids. Trimming shortened V by 6 bases and J by 2 bases, and 16 bases separated the two germline ends. Germline V gives CDR1 MNHEY, CDR2 SMNVEV (reference sequence). CDR3 sequence (DNA): TGTGCCAGCAGAATTCTTGGGGAGGTTAACACTGAAGCTTTCTTT. Translating it yields CASRILGEVNTEAFF.

This clonotype has at least ten counts. The rearrangement links TRBV28 to TRBJ2-7, with D perhaps matching TRBD1 (6 bases). This CDR3 has 14 residues. CDR1 MDHEN and CDR2 SYDVKM come from the germline V gene. Trimming stripped 5 bases from V and 6 bases from J, with 17 bases between. CDR3 loop: CASSITGTSGEQYF. Here the CDR3 DNA reads TGTGCCAGCAGTATAACCGGGACAAGCGGCGAGCAGTACTTC.

This clonotype has a handful of counts. The rearrangement links TRBV4-3 to TRBJ2-1; D might be TRBD2 (6 bases). Germline values: CDR1 LGHNA, CDR2 YSLEER. The CDR3 spans 14 residues. The germline V and J ends were trimmed by 0 bases and 4 bases, with 7 bases remaining between them. CDR3 protein: CASSQEGGYNEQFF. For the CDR3, the DNA is TGCGCCAGCAGCCAAGAAGGAGGGTACAATGAGCAGTTCTTC.

This clonotype has a count of ten or more. V and J are TRBV20-1 and TRBJ1-4; 9 bases align to TRBD1. CDR1 and CDR2 (germline): DFQATT, SNEGSKA (reference sequence). The CDR3 spans 14 residues. Trimming at V came to 3 bases and at J to 6 bases, leaving 5 bases not matched to a gene. The CDR3 spells CSARTGGEDEKLFF. The CDR3 DNA follows: TGCAGTGCTAGGACAGGGGGGGAGGATGAAAAACTGTTTTTT.

The rearrangement links TRBV5-1 to TRBJ2-3, with 10 bases aligning to TRBD2. The CDR3 is 18 amino acids. J was trimmed by 2 bases and V by 3 bases; bases with no gene match: 12. Germline CDR1 and CDR2: SGHRS and YFSETQ. The CDR3 reads CASSSSLAGAAFTDTQYF. The CDR3 nucleotides read TGCGCCAGCAGCTCCTCGCTAGCGGGAGCTGCCTTCACAGATACGCAGTATTTT.

This clonotype was counted ten times or more. This rearrangement joins TRBV20-1 to TRBJ2-1; 9 nucleotides agree with TRBD2. The CDR3 has 16 residues. Germline-derived CDR1 and CDR2 are DFQATT and SNEGSKA (reference sequence). V trimming: 0 bases; J trimming: 8 bases; junction bases outside the gene matches: 11. The CDR3 DNA follows: TGCAGTGCTAGAGATCCGATGACTAGCGGAGTCCATGAGCAGTTCTTC. This encodes CSARDPMTSGVHEQFF.

This clonotype was seen at least ten times. V gene TRBV11-2 combines with J gene TRBJ2-5, with TRBD2 matching over 7 bases. Germline lookup yields CDR1 SGHAT and CDR2 FQNNGV. This CDR3 region has 14 residues. The V and J ends lost 6 bases and 4 bases, in that order; junction bases with no gene match: 8. CDR3: CASRPRGGAETQYF. CDR3 sequence (DNA): TGTGCCAGCAGGCCACGGGGAGGGGCAGAGACCCAGTACTTC.

This clonotype occurred many times. The gene calls are TRBV20-1 and TRBJ2-3, with 8 bases matching TRBD2. The CDR3 covers 16 residues. J was trimmed by 2 bases and V by 6 bases; bases with no gene match: 13. Germline assignment: CDR1 DFQATT and CDR2 SNEGSKA (reference sequence). The CDR3 DNA is TGCAGTGCGAACGGGCTAGCGGGTACTACCACAGATACGCAGTATTTT. The encoded protein is CSANGLAGTTTDTQYF.

The chain links TRBV28 to TRBJ1-6, with 12 nucleotides matching TRBD1. Germline V gene lookup returns CDR1 MDHEN and CDR2 SYDVKM. CDR3 length equals 21 residues. J was trimmed by 3 bases and V by 5 bases; bases with no gene match: 17. CDR3 bases: TGTGCCAGCAGTCCCCCTCCTGCGGGACAGGGGGCTACTTACTATAATTCACCCCTCCACTTT. Protein sequence: CASSPPPAGQGATYYNSPLHF.

This chain uses TRBV6-1 with TRBJ1-5, with TRBD1 as a possible D gene (6 bases). This CDR3 contains 12 residues. Germline-derived CDR1 and CDR2 are MNHNS and SASEGT. Trimming stripped 6 bases from V and 11 bases from J, with 14 bases between. The CDR3 sequence: CASRGGGGSQHF. CDR3 DNA: TGTGCCAGCAGAGGGGGAGGTGGGTCCCAGCATTTT.

This clonotype was counted a few times. A much larger clone lies a single base off, so this may be a read error. The V call is TRBV2, the J call TRBJ1-1; D perhaps matches TRBD1 (6 bases). The CDR3 runs 14 residues. CDR1 SNHLY and CDR2 FYNNEI come from the germline V gene. The V and J ends lost 11 bases and 4 bases respectively, with 20 bases between them. The CDR3 reads CASQDLLGGTEAFF. The CDR3 DNA reads as TGTGCCTCACAGGACCTGTTAGGGGGCACTGAAGCTTTCTTT.

This clonotype was observed at least ten times. This chain links TRBV20-1 with TRBJ2-7, with 11 bases that match TRBD2. This CDR3 is built from 13 residues. Germline loops: CDR1 DFQATT, CDR2 SNEGSKA (reference sequence). V lost 6 bases to trimming and J lost 1 base; unmatched junction nucleotides: 2. In DNA, the CDR3 is TGCAGTGCCCCTAGCGGGAGGTCCTACGAGCAGTACTTC. This sequence encodes CSAPSGRSYEQYF.

This chain joins TRBV10-3 and TRBJ2-1; D perhaps matches TRBD2 (6 bases). V was clipped by 0 bases and J by 3 bases, with 18 bases between them. Germline CDR1 ENHRY, CDR2 SYGVKD. This CDR3 is built from 18 residues. The DNA of the CDR3 is TGTGCCATCAGTGAGTCGGGCGGAGGGAAGGGGAACTACAATGAGCAGTTCTTC. Its translation: CAISESGGGKGNYNEQFF.

The J gene is TRBJ2-3, the V gene TRBV5-4; D might be TRBD1 or TRBD2, each matching 5 bases. The CDR3 is made up of 16 amino acids. The ends were cut back, 4 bases at V and 0 bases at J, with 15 bases in the middle. Germline CDR1 is SGHNT and CDR2 is YYREEE (reference sequence). The CDR3 region is CASSPAGARSTDTQYF. CDR3 coding DNA: TGTGCCAGCAGCCCCGCCGGGGCTCGCAGCACAGATACGCAGTATTTT.

This clonotype has more than one count but fewer than ten. The rearrangement links TRBV18 to TRBJ2-4; tentative D call: TRBD1 (6 bases). CDR3 length: 15 amino acids. V lost 3 bases to trimming and J lost 3 bases, with 12 bases between them. Germline lookup yields CDR1 KGHSH and CDR2 LQKENI. The CDR3 region has the DNA TGTGCCAGCTCACCCTCACAGGGTAGCAAAAACATTCAGTACTTC. This codes for CASSPSQGSKNIQYF.

This clonotype was picked up many times. This chain links TRBV5-1 with TRBJ2-1; TRBD2 is a possible D gene (5 bases). Germline V gene sequence: CDR1 SGHRS, CDR2 YFSETQ. The V and J ends lost 5 bases and 6 bases respectively, with 6 bases between them. This CDR3 spans 11 amino acids. CDR3 DNA: TGCGCCAGCAGAGGAGGCAATGAGCAGTTCTTC. Amino acids: CASRGGNEQFF. The whole variable domain, remainder taken from reference TRBV5-1 and TRBJ2-1, is KAGVTQTPRYLIKTRGQQVTLSCSPISGHRSVSWYQQTPGQGLQFLFEYFSETQRNKGNFPGRFSGRQFSNSRSEMNVSTLELGDSALYLCASRGGNEQFFGPGTRLTVL.

This clonotype was observed a few times. This chain uses TRBV5-4 with TRBJ1-2; D is unclear. V lost 4 bases and J 2 bases, leaving 15 bases between the germline ends. The germline V gene encodes CDR1 SGHNT and CDR2 YYREEE (reference sequence). The CDR3 loop spans 15 amino acids. CDR3 bases: TGTGCCAGCAGCCCGGTTGTGGAATCAAACTATGGCTACACCTTC. As protein: CASSPVVESNYGYTF.

The chain couples TRBV18 to TRBJ2-7; TRBD2 agrees at 7 bases. CDR1 and CDR2 (germline): KGHSH, LQKENI. V shed 4 bases and J 2 bases; nucleotides not matched to a gene: 5. The CDR3 contains 14 residues. In DNA, the CDR3 is TGTGCCAGCTCACAGACGACTAGCCCCTACGAGCAGTACTTC. Translation: CASSQTTSPYEQYF.

This clonotype has a handful of counts. The rearrangement links TRBV3-1 to TRBJ2-5; no clear D gene. In germline, CDR1 is LGHDT, CDR2 YNNKEL (reference sequence). The CDR3 runs 14 residues. Trimming took off 4 bases at V and 2 bases at J, with 11 bases between the two ends. CDR3 bases: TGTGCCAGCAGCCGCTTAGGTGATCAAGAGACCCAGTACTTC. It yields the protein CASSRLGDQETQYF.

The chain couples TRBV12-5 to TRBJ2-3, with TRBD1 as a possible D gene (6 bases). V lost 0 bases and J lost 2, with 15 bases in between. Germline CDR1 LGHNT, CDR2 FRNRAP. The CDR3 spans 17 residues. The CDR3 is CASGLVRSGEHTDTQYF. CDR3 nucleotides: TGTGCTAGTGGTTTGGTACGGTCAGGGGAACACACAGATACGCAGTATTTT.

This clonotype appeared many times. This rearrangement joins TRBV11-2 to TRBJ2-5; 9 positions match TRBD1. V lost 5 bases to trimming and J lost 7 bases; unmatched junction nucleotides: 8. CDR1 SGHAT and CDR2 FQNNGV come from the germline V gene. This CDR3 contains 14 residues. The CDR3 DNA reads as TGTGCCAGCAGCCCTGGGACAGGGCAGGGGACCCAGTACTTC. Translation gives CASSPGTGQGTQYF. The variable domain in full, with the rest retrieved from reference TRBV11-2 and TRBJ2-5, is EAGVAQSPRYKIIEKRQSVAFWCNPISGHATLYWYQQILGQGPKLLIQFQNNGVVDDSQLPKDRFSAERLKGVDSTLKIQPAKLEDSAVYLCASSPGTGQGTQYFGPGTRLLVL.

As concerns this clonotype: A much larger clone differs from this one at a single base, so this may be a read error. The CDR3 spells CASTDPGKTQYF. The CDR3 DNA is TGTGCCAGCACCGACCCTGGAAAGACCCAGTACTTC. This chain connects TRBV6-2 or TRBV6-3 to TRBJ2-5; D is ambiguous. Germline CDR1 reads MNHEY; CDR2 reads SVGEGT. Trimming left V 7 bases short and J 6 bases short, with 12 bases between. The CDR3 consists of 12 residues.

This clonotype was detected ten times or more. The V and J genes are TRBV20-1 and TRBJ2-3; 9 nucleotides match TRBD2. Germline assignment: CDR1 DFQATT and CDR2 SNEGSKA (reference sequence). Unmatched junction bases numbered 2, after V lost 4 bases and J lost 3 bases. The CDR3 contains 13 residues. This CDR3 is CSAIAGVTDTQYF. As DNA, the CDR3 is TGCAGTGCTATAGCGGGAGTGACAGATACGCAGTATTTT.

The CDR3 spells CASSVGAGGAEKLFF. For the CDR3, the DNA is TGTGCCAGCAGCGTTGGGGCAGGAGGGGCTGAAAAACTGTTTTTT. This chain joins TRBV11-2 and TRBJ1-4; D possibly corresponds to TRBD1 (5 bases). Germline assignment: CDR1 SGHAT and CDR2 FQNNGV. The CDR3 loop spans 15 amino acids. Trimming pared 5 bases from V and 7 bases from J, leaving 17 bases between.

The chain uses TRBV7-2 and TRBJ1-4, with 8 bases aligning to TRBD1. CDR1 and CDR2 (germline): SGHTA, FQGNSA. After removal of 4 bases from V and 8 bases from J, the junction contained 6 bases not matched to a gene. The CDR3 loop spans 14 amino acids. CDR3 region: CASSSDRGGEKLFF. Here the CDR3 DNA reads TGTGCCAGCAGCTCTGACAGGGGTGGGGAAAAACTGTTTTTT.

The V and J genes are TRBV7-2 and TRBJ2-5; TRBD2 is a possible D gene (6 bases). CDR1 is SGHTA and CDR2 is FQGNSA in the germline V gene. V lost 3 bases and J 3 bases, leaving 11 bases between the germline ends. This CDR3 has 14 residues. The CDR3 DNA reads TGTGCCAGCAGCTTGCGGGAAGGGGAAGAGACCCAGTACTTC. It is translated as CASSLREGEETQYF.

In regard to this clonotype: It may be a read error: a sequence one base away is much more abundant. The chain uses TRBV6-4 and TRBJ2-1, with TRBD2 identical over 11 bases. The germline V gene has CDR1 MRHNA and CDR2 SNTAGT. The length of the CDR3 is 17 residues. The chain's CDR3 is CASSYSITSGGYNEQSF. CDR3 nucleotide sequence: TGTGCCAGCAGTTACTCGATTACTAGCGGGGGCTACAATGAGCAGTCCTTC.

This clonotype was recorded at least ten times. CDR3 DNA: TGCGCCAGCAGCCCCAGGTTGGGAGCGGGGTATGAGCAGTTCTTC. Protein: CASSPRLGAGYEQFF. The chain uses TRBV5-1 and TRBJ2-1, with 7 bases identical to TRBD2. The junction had 12 bases not matched to a gene; V was cut back by 4 bases and J by 8 bases. Germline loops: CDR1 SGHRS, CDR2 YFSETQ. The CDR3 has 15 amino acids.

This clonotype was detected ten times or more. The rearrangement joins TRBV20-1 to TRBJ1-1; TRBD1 aligns across 10 bases. V was pared by 4 bases and J by 3 bases, with 5 bases of the junction left unmatched. This CDR3 spans 14 amino acids. The germline CDR1 and CDR2 sequences are DFQATT and SNEGSKA (reference sequence). CDR3 in amino acids: CSATTTGGHTEAFF. DNA of the CDR3: TGCAGTGCTACCACGACAGGGGGCCACACTGAAGCTTTCTTT.

The V and J genes are TRBV11-2 and TRBJ1-5; no definite D call. Germline CDR1 reads SGHAT; CDR2 reads FQNNGV. This CDR3 is built from 13 residues. Trimming removed 5 bases at V and 3 bases at J, with 8 bases between. CDR3 residues: CASSEHLNQPQHF. The CDR3 region has the DNA TGTGCCAGCAGCGAACATCTCAATCAGCCCCAGCATTTT.